The 24 T cell receptor beta chains in this list originate from one sample, sequenced in a study of cytomegalovirus exposure and HLA in healthy donors (dated by TCRdb to between 2016 and 2019). The method behind the library was the immunoSEQ multiplex PCR assay. The multiplex PCR relied on a mix of 60 forward primers for TCR Vbeta segments and 13 reverse primers for TCR Jbeta segments. Sourced from immuneACCESS, this table was stored by TCRdb with only in-frame sequences that have V and J called. A share of the clones is absent; for the studies checked, an unresolved V gene accounts for under half, and the remainder has no known explanation. In this sample the table shows about 100,000 clones, around two thirds of which occur a single time. The ten largest clones represent approximately 3.9% of the sample. Sequenced: PBMCs. Source of these receptors: a man aged 25 to 40 in good health and CMV-seropositive.

This clone was counted a few times. This chain links TRBV5-6 with TRBJ1-2; D unresolved. Germline V gene lookup returns CDR1 SGHDT and CDR2 YYEEEE. The V gene lost 0 bases and the J gene lost 4 bases, with 13 bases spanning the gap. The CDR3 sequence is 15 residues long. The CDR3 region is CASSLGSGSPYGYTF. DNA of the CDR3: TGTGCCAGCAGCTTGGGTTCGGGTTCCCCCTATGGCTACACCTTC.

The CDR3 DNA reads as TGTGCCAGCAAAGACGACATTAGCAATCAGCCCCAGCATTTT. It specifies CASKDDISNQPQHF. This chain uses TRBV19 with TRBJ1-5; D is unclear. The CDR3 covers 14 residues. V was clipped by 9 bases and J by 0 bases, with 12 bases between them. Germline V lookup: CDR1 LNHDA, CDR2 SQIVND (reference sequence).

In DNA form, the CDR3 reads TGTGCCAGCAGCTCCGAGCCAGCGGGGCGCACCGGGGAGCTGTTTTTT. Protein product: CASSSEPAGRTGELFF. The chain links TRBV9 to TRBJ2-2; 7 bases agree with TRBD2. The V and J ends lost 4 bases and 4 bases, in that order; junction bases with no gene match: 10. Germline V gene data show CDR1 as SGDLS and CDR2 as YYNGEE. The CDR3 extends over 16 amino acids.

A few counts support this clone. V and J are TRBV11-3 and TRBJ2-3, with 12 bases that match TRBD2. Germline V lookup: CDR1 SGHNT, CDR2 YENEEA. V dropped 5 bases and J dropped 2; count of bases not matched to a gene: 8. The CDR3 is 17 amino acids. For the CDR3, the DNA is TGTGCCAGCAGCGGAGTCACTAGCGGGGGGTACACAGATACGCAGTATTTT. Translated, it gives CASSGVTSGGYTDTQYF.

This clone showed up just once. The chain employs TRBV6-1 and TRBJ2-5, with D unresolved. The J call could be wrong; TRBJ2-7 is a better fit for the DNA end. This CDR3 contains 12 residues. CDR1 is MNHNS and CDR2 is SASEGT in the germline V gene. CDR3 sequence: CASTSRTYEQYF. For the CDR3, the DNA is TGTGCCAGCACAAGCCGTACCTACGAGCAGTACTTC.

This clone appeared a few times. The chain combines TRBV2 with TRBJ1-2; 8 bases match TRBD1. Germline CDR1 reads SNHLY; CDR2 reads FYNNEI. This CDR3 has 16 amino acids. V was clipped by 1 base and J by 5 bases; unmatched bases: 9. CDR3 protein: CASSEVRTGIGYGYTF. The CDR3 DNA sequence: TGTGCCAGCAGTGAAGTGAGGACAGGGATTGGGTATGGCTACACCTTC.

The sample holds a few counts of this clone. The chain combines TRBV9 with TRBJ2-1; 13 positions agree with TRBD2. V trimming: 3 bases; J trimming: 9 bases; junction bases outside the gene matches: 9. From germline, CDR1 is SGDLS and CDR2 YYNGEE. The CDR3 sequence is 16 residues long. The CDR3: CASSAGGGLAGSEQFF. The CDR3, as DNA: TGTGCCAGCAGCGCTGGGGGGGGACTAGCGGGGTCTGAGCAGTTCTTC.

CDR3 nucleotide sequence: TGTGCCAGCAGTTTACAACAGGGGGCGCTGAAGCAGTACTTC. It yields the protein CASSLQQGALKQYF. This sequence joins TRBV27 and TRBJ2-7; TRBD1 matches 9 bases. The CDR3 runs to 14 residues. J gave up 8 bases and V 2 bases, and 7 bases lay outside the gene matches. Per germline, CDR1 MNHEY and CDR2 SMNVEV (reference sequence).

V gene TRBV5-1 combines with J gene TRBJ1-5; a weak D match, TRBD1 (6 bases). Germline values: CDR1 SGHRS, CDR2 YFSETQ. This CDR3 is 14 amino acids long. V gave up 1 base and J gave up 5 bases, with 10 bases separating them. The CDR3 region is CASSLMSGDQPQHF. CDR3 nucleotides: TGCGCCAGCAGCTTGATGTCAGGGGATCAGCCCCAGCATTTT.

The V and J genes are TRBV9 and TRBJ2-4; 7 bases are shared with TRBD1. V lost 0 bases to trimming and J lost 5 bases; unmatched junction nucleotides: 8. The CDR3 loop spans 16 amino acids. CDR1 and CDR2 from the germline V gene are SGDLS and YYNGEE. This chain's CDR3 is CASSVAVGGMENIQYF. CDR3 nucleotides: TGTGCCAGCAGCGTAGCTGTAGGGGGCATGGAAAACATTCAGTACTTC.

This rearrangement joins TRBV18 to TRBJ1-4; D is unresolved. Germline V gives CDR1 KGHSH, CDR2 LQKENI. The CDR3 extends over 14 amino acids. Between the trimmed V and J ends, which lost 3 bases and 3 bases, there was a span of 8 bases. CDR3 loop: CASSPQFPNEKLFF. DNA of the CDR3: TGTGCCAGCTCACCGCAGTTTCCTAATGAAAAACTGTTTTTT.

This chain joins TRBV2 and TRBJ1-4; D gene ambiguous. CDR1 is SNHLY, CDR2 FYNNEI, per germline. V lost 5 bases and J lost 6, with 16 bases in between. The CDR3 runs 15 residues. CDR3 nucleotides: TGTGCCAGCAGTTTCCGACACCCGAGGGATGAAAAACTGTTTTTT. This codes for CASSFRHPRDEKLFF.

Only a few counts were recorded for this clone. The chain uses TRBV9 and TRBJ2-2, with 9 bases fitting TRBD2. Germline CDR1 SGDLS, CDR2 YYNGEE. Trimming at V came to 5 bases and at J to 7 bases, leaving 9 bases not matched to a gene. The length of the CDR3 is 15 residues. Written as DNA, the CDR3 is TGTGCCAGCAGGGAGGGGACTAGCCAGGGCGGGGAGCTGTTTTTT. Translation gives CASREGTSQGGELFF.

CDR3 loop: CASTRTAGSYEQYF. CDR3 bases: TGCGCCAGCACACGGACAGCCGGATCCTACGAGCAGTACTTC. V gene TRBV10-2 combines with J gene TRBJ2-7; a weak D match, TRBD1 (6 bases). The germline V gene encodes CDR1 WSHSY and CDR2 SAAADI. Trimming left V 7 bases short and J 1 base short, with 14 bases between. This CDR3 has 14 amino acids.

This rearrangement joins TRBV5-1 to TRBJ1-1, with D maybe TRBD1 (6 bases). The germline gives CDR1 SGHRS, CDR2 YFSETQ. The CDR3 is 15 amino acids. V was clipped by 4 bases and J by 1 base, with 14 bases between them. For the CDR3, the DNA is TGCGCCAGCAGCAGGAGGACAGTCCAGAACACTGAAGCTTTCTTT. Translation gives CASSRRTVQNTEAFF.

This chain joins TRBV19 and TRBJ1-4; D gene unclear. V was shortened by 3 bases and J by 8 bases, with 10 bases between the two germline ends. The CDR3 covers 13 residues. CDR1 is LNHDA and CDR2 is SQIVND in the germline V gene (reference sequence). This CDR3 reads CASSMFEQEKLFF. The DNA for the CDR3 is TGTGCCAGTAGTATGTTTGAACAGGAAAAACTGTTTTTT.

This chain uses TRBV9 with TRBJ1-6; 10 bases map to TRBD1. Germline trimming cut 0 bases from V and 7 bases from J; bases unmatched to any gene: 4. In germline, CDR1 is SGDLS, CDR2 YYNGEE. The CDR3 covers 16 residues. The CDR3 spells CASSVGDRGGNSPLHF. The CDR3, as DNA: TGTGCCAGCAGCGTAGGGGACAGGGGAGGAAATTCACCCCTCCACTTT.

As DNA, the CDR3 is TGTGCCAGAAGTAAACAGGGCACAAACACCGGGGAGCTGTTTTTT. This gives the protein CARSKQGTNTGELFF. The rearrangement uses TRBV5-3 and TRBJ2-2; TRBD1 might be the D (6 bases). TRBV5-3 is assigned to the ORF class and has an uncertain function. The CDR3 loop spans 15 amino acids. The V end was cut by 5 bases, the J end by 2 bases, with 13 bases between.

The V gene is TRBV11-2, the J gene TRBJ2-5; D is uncertain. The DNA end is more similar to TRBJ2-7, so the J call may be wrong. The V gene's germline CDR1 is SGHAT and CDR2 FQNNGV. This CDR3 comprises 13 residues. CDR3 in DNA: TGTGCCAGCAGCTCATCCGTCTCCTACGAGCAGTACTTC. It yields the protein CASSSSVSYEQYF.

The genes are TRBV11-2 and TRBJ1-6; 7 nucleotides match TRBD1. The ends lost 5 bases at V and 0 bases at J; junction bases unmatched: 10. This CDR3 spans 18 amino acids. Germline values: CDR1 SGHAT, CDR2 FQNNGV. In DNA, the CDR3 is TGTGCCAGCAGCCCCAGGGACAGTCTAACCTCCTATAATTCACCCCTCCACTTT. It encodes CASSPRDSLTSYNSPLHF.

V is TRBV5-4 and J is TRBJ2-5, with 8 positions matching TRBD2. There are 13 residues in the CDR3. Germline trimming cut 4 bases from V and 4 bases from J; bases unmatched to any gene: 3. In germline, CDR1 is SGHNT, CDR2 YYREEE (reference sequence). CDR3 bases: TGTGCCAGCAGCGGAGGGACTAGAGAGACCCAGTACTTC. Encoded protein: CASSGGTRETQYF.

This clone was recorded once. The rearrangement joins TRBV21-1 to TRBJ1-2; the D segment call TRBD1 is taken from the table without a DNA check. TRBV21-1 is labeled a pseudogene. CDR3 length: 12 residues. CDR3 nucleotide sequence: TGTGCCAGCAGCAACAGGTTCTATGGCTACACCTTC. Translating it yields CASSNRFYGYTF.

V gene TRBV15 combines with J gene TRBJ1-4, with unresolved D. Germline CDR1 LNHNV, CDR2 YYDKDF (reference sequence). This CDR3 contains 14 residues. V was shortened by 5 bases and J by 8 bases, with 15 bases between the two germline ends. CDR3 sequence (DNA): TGTGCCACCAGCTCTATCCGATCGGGGGAAAAACTGTTTTTT. It specifies CATSSIRSGEKLFF.

The V gene is TRBV9, the J gene TRBJ2-1; 7 bases fit TRBD2. CDR1 SGDLS and CDR2 YYNGEE come from the germline V gene. The CDR3 covers 13 residues. Trimming took 4 bases from V and 9 from J; bases not matched to a gene: 7. Here the CDR3 DNA reads TGTGCCAGCAGCACCAGCGGGGAGGGTGAGCAGTTCTTC. Amino acids: CASSTSGEGEQFF.